The 22 T cell receptor beta chains in this list originate from one sample, sequenced in a study of PD-1 blockade in classical Hodgkin lymphoma. Produced via immunoSEQ multiplex PCR; TCRdb's table is partial and in-frame only. There are tens of thousands of clones in the sample; 70% to 90% occur only once, and about 8.1% lies in the top ten. Time point meaning: cycle 4 day 1 (C4D1), after 5 to 7 weeks of nivolumab. Every patient was affected by relapse after autologous stem cell transplantation, while exposure to brentuximab vedotin was not uniform. The sample in question was peripheral blood mononuclear cells (PBMCs), obtained before the fourth cycle of nivolumab. The receptor source for this set is a human donor with classical Hodgkin lymphoma.

The rearrangement uses TRBV9 and TRBJ1-2; TRBD1 matches 7 bases. J lost 5 bases, V lost 3 bases, and 7 bases had no gene match. Germline CDR1 and CDR2: SGDLS and YYNGEE. The CDR3 runs to 14 residues. CDR3 sequence reads: CASSAAQGRYGYTF. The CDR3, as DNA: TGTGCCAGCAGCGCAGCACAGGGGAGGTATGGCTACACCTTC.

The rearrangement links TRBV5-1 to TRBJ2-2; 7 bases fit TRBD1. The germline CDR1 and CDR2 sequences are SGHRS and YFSETQ. The CDR3 sequence is 15 residues long. J lost 2 bases, V lost 3 bases, and 4 bases had no gene match. Here the CDR3 DNA reads TGCGCCAGCAGCTCGACAGGGTACAACACCGGGGAGCTGTTTTTT. It specifies CASSSTGYNTGELFF.

The DNA for the CDR3 is TGTGCCAGCAGCTTCGGACAGAATAATTCACCCCTCCACTTT. It translates to CASSFGQNNSPLHF. V usage is TRBV7-9 and J usage is TRBJ1-6; D perhaps matches TRBD1 (6 bases). Germline-derived CDR1 and CDR2 are SEHNR and FQNEAQ (reference sequence). The CDR3 sequence is 14 residues long. V was shortened by 3 bases and J by 5 bases, with 8 bases between the two germline ends.

J is TRBJ2-7 and V is TRBV7-9; 10 nucleotides align to TRBD1. The CDR3 is 18 residues long. Germline assignment: CDR1 SEHNR and CDR2 FQNEAQ (reference sequence). V lost 0 bases, J lost 3 bases, and 11 bases stayed unmatched. CDR3 bases: TGTGCCAGCAGCTTAGCAACTTCGGACAGGGGGAACATCTACGAGCAGTACTTC. It yields the protein CASSLATSDRGNIYEQYF.

The CDR3 DNA is TGTGCCAGCAGTGAAGATAAAGGGTTTTACTCGGGAAACACCATATATTTT. Residues: CASSEDKGFYSGNTIYF. V is TRBV6-1 and J is TRBJ1-3; D remains unclear. V was pared by 1 base and J by 4 bases, with 17 bases between. Germline CDR1 is MNHNS and CDR2 is SASEGT. The CDR3 covers 17 residues.

The V and J genes are TRBV5-4 and TRBJ2-7; D is uncertain. This CDR3 spans 9 amino acids. Germline assignment: CDR1 SGHNT and CDR2 YYREEE (reference sequence). Trimming took off 10 bases at V and 4 bases at J, with 6 bases between the two ends. CDR3 sequence (DNA): TGTGCCTTTCCTTACGAGCAGTACTTC. The encoded protein is CAFPYEQYF.

The V and J genes are TRBV29-1 and TRBJ1-2; tentatively, D is TRBD1 (6 bases). V was cut by 6 bases and J by 11 bases, with 16 bases left in between. CDR1 SQVTM and CDR2 ANQGSEA come from the germline V gene. This CDR3 spans 11 amino acids. CDR3 loop: CSVDGGRAYTF. CDR3 DNA sequence: TGCAGCGTCGATGGGGGCAGGGCGTACACCTTC.

The chain couples TRBV28 to TRBJ2-3; 9 nucleotides align to TRBD1. From germline, CDR1 is MDHEN and CDR2 SYDVKM. CDR3 length: 16 amino acids. With V trimmed by 3 bases and J by 2 bases, 6 bases remained unmatched. The CDR3 nucleotides are TGTGCCAGCAGTTTGGGGACAGGGCGGGACACAGATACGCAGTATTTT. Protein: CASSLGTGRDTDTQYF.

Points on this clone: This same CDR3 is encoded by further DNA sequences in the sample. V and J are TRBV5-1 and TRBJ1-4, with 10 positions matching TRBD1. The J segment lost 5 bases and the V segment lost 1 base, leaving 2 bases of the junction unmatched. Germline CDR1 SGHRS, CDR2 YFSETQ. The CDR3 covers 15 residues. The DNA of the CDR3 is TGCGCCAGCAGCTTGACGGGACAGGGGAATGAAAAACTGTTTTTT. Translating it yields CASSLTGQGNEKLFF.

The chain carries TRBV5-1 and TRBJ1-4, with D perhaps TRBD1 (5 bases). Germline V lookup: CDR1 SGHRS, CDR2 YFSETQ. Trimming shortened V by 3 bases and J by 7 bases, and 16 bases separated the two germline ends. The CDR3 contains 15 residues. The DNA of the CDR3 is TGCGCCAGCAGCTGGAACCCCGGGGCAACTGAAAAACTGTTTTTT. Protein product: CASSWNPGATEKLFF.

This clone was counted only a few times. V is TRBV5-4 and J is TRBJ1-2; the match to TRBD1 covers 7 bases. The CDR3 consists of 14 residues. V lost 4 bases to trimming and J lost 2 bases; unmatched junction nucleotides: 5. Germline assignment: CDR1 SGHNT and CDR2 YYREEE (reference sequence). The CDR3 reads CASSARQGNYGYTF. The CDR3 DNA reads as TGTGCCAGCAGCGCGCGACAGGGAAACTATGGCTACACCTTC.

This chain connects TRBV11-2 to TRBJ1-4; unclear D gene. CDR3 length: 14 residues. CDR1 and CDR2 (germline): SGHAT, FQNNGV. V was clipped by 4 bases and J by 8 bases, with 14 bases between them. The CDR3 nucleotides read TGTGCCAGCAGCTACGAACAGTTGGGCGAAAAACTGTTTTTT. Translation: CASSYEQLGEKLFF.

The chain combines TRBV18 with TRBJ2-3; D unclear. Trimming pared 3 bases from V and 4 bases from J, leaving 11 bases between. The CDR3 length is 14 residues. Germline CDR1 and CDR2: KGHSH and LQKENI. The CDR3 spells CASSPHSGPDTQYF. CDR3 bases: TGTGCCAGCTCACCTCATTCGGGCCCAGATACGCAGTATTTT.

This clone was seen at least ten times. This chain joins TRBV5-1 and TRBJ1-6; maybe TRBD1 (5 bases). Trimming stripped 0 bases from V and 3 bases from J, with 10 bases between. The germline CDR1 and CDR2 sequences are SGHRS and YFSETQ. The CDR3 covers 16 residues. CDR3 nucleotides: TGCGCCAGCAGCTTGGAGGGCCAGGGCTATAATTCACCCCTCCACTTT. It codes for CASSLEGQGYNSPLHF.

This sequence joins TRBV6-6 and TRBJ1-2, with 10 bases identical to TRBD1. CDR1 MNHNY and CDR2 SVGAGI come from the germline V gene (reference sequence). V was clipped by 0 bases and J by 5 bases; unmatched bases: 3. This CDR3 is 15 amino acids long. CDR3 region: CASSYSPGQGYGYTF. CDR3 DNA: TGTGCCAGCAGTTACTCTCCGGGACAGGGGTATGGCTACACCTTC.

This clone was counted once. This sequence joins TRBV6-1 and TRBJ1-3, with 7 bases matching TRBD1. V lost 4 bases, J lost 0 bases, and 9 bases stayed unmatched. The CDR3 sequence is 17 residues long. Germline V CDR1 and CDR2: MNHNS, SASEGT. The chain's CDR3 is CASSGSLGGFSGNTIYF. The CDR3 nucleotides read TGTGCCAGCAGTGGATCCCTAGGGGGCTTCTCTGGAAACACCATATATTTT.

The gene calls are TRBV5-1 and TRBJ2-5; D is ambiguous. CDR1 and CDR2 (germline): SGHRS, YFSETQ. The CDR3 loop spans 15 amino acids. Trimming stripped 7 bases from V and 5 bases from J, with 21 bases between. CDR3 loop: CASGALIQRRETQYF. As DNA, the CDR3 is TGCGCCAGCGGAGCATTAATACAGAGGCGGGAGACCCAGTACTTC. The complete variable domain, with remaining parts taken from reference TRBV5-1 and TRBJ2-5, reads KAGVTQTPRYLIKTRGQQVTLSCSPISGHRSVSWYQQTPGQGLQFLFEYFSETQRNKGNFPGRFSGRQFSNSRSEMNVSTLELGDSALYLCASGALIQRRETQYFGPGTRLLVL.

The chain employs TRBV2 and TRBJ2-7; 7 bases match TRBD2. Trimming at V came to 7 bases and at J to 2 bases, leaving 11 bases not matched to a gene. The CDR3 contains 15 residues. CDR1 is SNHLY and CDR2 is FYNNEI in the germline V gene. The CDR3 nucleotides read TGTGCCAGCACCACCGAAGCGGGGCGAACCTACGAGCAGTACTTC. It is translated as CASTTEAGRTYEQYF.

This sequence joins TRBV30 and TRBJ2-1; 10 nucleotides agree with TRBD2. With 4 bases clipped from V and 9 bases from J, the junction kept 6 bases outside the gene matches. CDR1 is GTSNPN and CDR2 is SVGIG in the germline V gene (reference sequence). The CDR3 loop spans 13 amino acids. This CDR3 is CAWNQRGGGEQFF. The CDR3 DNA is TGTGCCTGGAATCAGCGGGGGGGCGGTGAGCAGTTCTTC. Supplemented by reference TRBV30 and TRBJ2-1, the full variable domain reads SQTIHQWPATLVQPVGSPLSLECTVEGTSNPNLYWYRQAAGRGLQLLFYSVGIGQISSEVPQNLSASRPQDRQFILSSKKLLLSDSGFYLCAWNQRGGGEQFFGPGTRLTVL.

This clone was detected a few times. The genes are TRBV5-1 and TRBJ2-5; no firm D call. Germline CDR1 SGHRS, CDR2 YFSETQ. V was clipped by 2 bases and J by 0 bases, with 2 bases between them. The CDR3 runs to 12 residues. The CDR3 nucleotides are TGCGCCAGCAGCTTTGACCAAGAGACCCAGTACTTC. It specifies CASSFDQETQYF.

The CDR3 reads CASRTTGAYGYTF. Here the CDR3 DNA reads TGTGCCAGCAGGACGACAGGGGCATATGGCTACACCTTC. V and J are TRBV27 and TRBJ1-2; 8 nucleotides align to TRBD1. The germline V gene encodes CDR1 MNHEY and CDR2 SMNVEV (reference sequence). The J segment lost 5 bases and the V segment lost 6 bases, leaving 5 bases of the junction unmatched. This CDR3 contains 13 residues.

V gene TRBV5-1 combines with J gene TRBJ1-1, with D perhaps matching TRBD1 (5 bases). This CDR3 contains 15 residues. Germline-derived CDR1 and CDR2 are SGHRS and YFSETQ. The ends were cut back, 4 bases at V and 0 bases at J, with 13 bases in the middle. This CDR3 is CASSARSTVNTEAFF. The CDR3 coding sequence is TGCGCCAGCAGCGCAAGATCGACAGTGAACACTGAAGCTTTCTTT.